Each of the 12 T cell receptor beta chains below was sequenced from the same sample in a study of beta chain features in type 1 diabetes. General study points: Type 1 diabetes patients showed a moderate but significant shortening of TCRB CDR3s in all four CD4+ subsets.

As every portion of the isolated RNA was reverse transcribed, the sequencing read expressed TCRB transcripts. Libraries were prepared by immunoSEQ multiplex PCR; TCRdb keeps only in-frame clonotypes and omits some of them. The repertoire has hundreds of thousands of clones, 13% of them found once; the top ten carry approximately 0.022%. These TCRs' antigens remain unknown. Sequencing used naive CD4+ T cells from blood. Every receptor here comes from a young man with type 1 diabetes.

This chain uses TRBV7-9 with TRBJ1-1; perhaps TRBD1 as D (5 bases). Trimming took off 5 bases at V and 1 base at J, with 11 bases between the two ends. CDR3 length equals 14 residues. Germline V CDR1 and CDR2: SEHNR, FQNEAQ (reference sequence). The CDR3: CASSAGTGNTEAFF. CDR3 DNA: TGTGCCAGCAGCGCGGGGACGGGGAACACTGAAGCTTTCTTT.

CDR3 loop: CASSLGSTRNHQHF. For the CDR3, the DNA is TGTGCCAGCAGTTTAGGGTCCACAAGGAATCACCAGCATTTT. V and J are TRBV28 and TRBJ1-5; no definite D call. Germline loops: CDR1 MDHEN, CDR2 SYDVKM. This CDR3 comprises 14 residues. V was cut by 2 bases and J by 12 bases, with 17 bases left in between.

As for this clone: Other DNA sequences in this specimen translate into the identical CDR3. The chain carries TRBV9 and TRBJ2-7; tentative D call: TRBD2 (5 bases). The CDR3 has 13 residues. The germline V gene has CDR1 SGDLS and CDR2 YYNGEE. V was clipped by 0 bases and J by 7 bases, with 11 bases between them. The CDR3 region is CASSVVERGEQYF. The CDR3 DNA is TGTGCCAGCAGCGTAGTGGAGCGAGGGGAGCAGTACTTC. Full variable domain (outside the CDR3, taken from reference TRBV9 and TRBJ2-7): DSGVTQTPKHLITATGQRVTLRCSPRSGDLSVYWYQQSLDQGLQFLIQYYNGEERAKGNILERFSAQQFPDLHSELNLSSLELGDSALYFCASSVVERGEQYFGPGTRLTVT.

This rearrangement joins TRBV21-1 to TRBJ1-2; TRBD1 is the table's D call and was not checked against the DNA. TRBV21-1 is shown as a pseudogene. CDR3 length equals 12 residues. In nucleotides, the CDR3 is TGTGCCAGACGAGTAACAGGGAACGGCTACACCTTC. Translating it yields CARRVTGNGYTF.

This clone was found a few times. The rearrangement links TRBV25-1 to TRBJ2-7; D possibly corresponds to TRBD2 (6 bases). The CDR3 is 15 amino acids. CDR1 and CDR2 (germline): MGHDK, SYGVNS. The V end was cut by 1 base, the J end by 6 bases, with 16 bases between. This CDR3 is CASSESLAGPREQYF. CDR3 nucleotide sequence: TGTGCCAGCAGTGAATCATTGGCGGGACCTCGCGAGCAGTACTTC.

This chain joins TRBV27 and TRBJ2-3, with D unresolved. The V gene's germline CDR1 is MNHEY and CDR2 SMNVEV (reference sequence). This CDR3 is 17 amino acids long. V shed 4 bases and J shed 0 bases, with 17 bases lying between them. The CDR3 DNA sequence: TGTGCCAGCAGTTCCAACCCCACCACCGCTAGCACAGATACGCAGTATTTT. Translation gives CASSSNPTTASTDTQYF.

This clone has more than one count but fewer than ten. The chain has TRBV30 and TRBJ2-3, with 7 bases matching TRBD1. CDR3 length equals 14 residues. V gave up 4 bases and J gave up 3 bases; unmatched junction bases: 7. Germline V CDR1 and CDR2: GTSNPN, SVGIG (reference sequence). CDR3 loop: CAWTPGQPTDTQYF. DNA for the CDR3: TGTGCCTGGACTCCGGGACAGCCAACAGATACGCAGTATTTT.

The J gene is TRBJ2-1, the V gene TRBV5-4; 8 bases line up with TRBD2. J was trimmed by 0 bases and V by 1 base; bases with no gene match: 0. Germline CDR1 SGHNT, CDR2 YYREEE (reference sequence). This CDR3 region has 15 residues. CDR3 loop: CASSLRGGSYNEQFF. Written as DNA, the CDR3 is TGTGCCAGCAGCTTGCGGGGGGGCTCCTACAATGAGCAGTTCTTC.

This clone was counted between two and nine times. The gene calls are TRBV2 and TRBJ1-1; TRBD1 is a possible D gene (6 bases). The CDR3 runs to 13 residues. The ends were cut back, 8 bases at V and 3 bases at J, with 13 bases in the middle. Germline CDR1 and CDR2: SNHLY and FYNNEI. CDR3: CASGTGFDTEAFF. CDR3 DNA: TGTGCCAGCGGAACAGGGTTTGACACTGAAGCTTTCTTT.

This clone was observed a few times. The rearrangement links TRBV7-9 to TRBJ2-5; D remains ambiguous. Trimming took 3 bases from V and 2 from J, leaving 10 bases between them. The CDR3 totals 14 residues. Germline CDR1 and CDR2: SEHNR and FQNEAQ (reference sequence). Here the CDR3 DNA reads TGTGCCAGCAGCTTGATCCCGGCTCAAGAGACCCAGTACTTC. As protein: CASSLIPAQETQYF.

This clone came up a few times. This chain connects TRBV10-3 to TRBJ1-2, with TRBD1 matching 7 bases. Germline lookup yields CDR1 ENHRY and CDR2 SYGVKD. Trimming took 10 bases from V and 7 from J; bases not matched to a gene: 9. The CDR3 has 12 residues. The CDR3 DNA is TGTGCCACCCGACAGGGAGAAGCTGGCTACACCTTC. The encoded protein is CATRQGEAGYTF.

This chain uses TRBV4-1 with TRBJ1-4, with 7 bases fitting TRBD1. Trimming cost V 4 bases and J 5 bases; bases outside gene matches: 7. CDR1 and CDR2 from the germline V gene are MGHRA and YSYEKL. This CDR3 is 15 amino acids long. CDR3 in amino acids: CASSPPGQWNEKLFF. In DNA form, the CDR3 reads TGCGCCAGCAGCCCCCCGGGACAGTGGAATGAAAAACTGTTTTTT.